This T cell receptor beta chain was recorded in a study of monozygotic twins with inflammatory bowel disease. Whole-study findings and limits: Repertoire similarity did not separate concordant from discordant twins, possibly from limited power.

Each UMI harboured a 6-nucleotide sample barcode and was appended via template switching. Reanalyzing the 5' RACE reads, TCRdb keeps one entry per CDR3 protein, without DNA. This sample's table reports 420,000 or so distinct CDR3 sequences. Per germline, CDR1 SGHTA and CDR2 FQGNSA. This CDR3 comprises 15 residues. Phlebotomy per donor yielded a single 2.5 ml blood sample. About this clonotype itself: Its cognate antigen is unknown.

The source material was blood. This chain connects TRBV7-2 to TRBJ2-2; TCRdb gives TRBD1 as the D gene, but with no DNA this cannot be confirmed. This clonotype was sampled from a human donor with ulcerative colitis or Crohn's disease, or a healthy co-twin of an affected twin (not recorded which). CDR3 amino acids: CASNPGGGAPGELFF.